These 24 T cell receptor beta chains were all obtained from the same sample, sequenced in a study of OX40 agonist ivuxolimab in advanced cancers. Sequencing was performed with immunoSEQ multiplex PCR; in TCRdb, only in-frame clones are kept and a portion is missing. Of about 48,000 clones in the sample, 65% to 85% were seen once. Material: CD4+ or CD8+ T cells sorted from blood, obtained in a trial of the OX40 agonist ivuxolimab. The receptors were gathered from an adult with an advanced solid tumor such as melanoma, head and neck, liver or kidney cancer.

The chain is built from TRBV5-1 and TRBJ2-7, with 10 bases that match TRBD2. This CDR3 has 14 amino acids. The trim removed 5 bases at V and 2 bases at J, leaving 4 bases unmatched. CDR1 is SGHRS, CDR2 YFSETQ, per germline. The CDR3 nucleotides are TGCGCCAGCAGACGAGCGGGGGGGCCCTACGAGCAGTACTTC. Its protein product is CASRRAGGPYEQYF.

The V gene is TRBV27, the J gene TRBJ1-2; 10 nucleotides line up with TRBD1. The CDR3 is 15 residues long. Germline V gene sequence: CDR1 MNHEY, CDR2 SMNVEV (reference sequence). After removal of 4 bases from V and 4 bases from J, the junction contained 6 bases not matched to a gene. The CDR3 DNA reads TGTGCCAGCAGTTCCCGGGACAGGGGAGGCTATGGCTACACCTTC. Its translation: CASSSRDRGGYGYTF.

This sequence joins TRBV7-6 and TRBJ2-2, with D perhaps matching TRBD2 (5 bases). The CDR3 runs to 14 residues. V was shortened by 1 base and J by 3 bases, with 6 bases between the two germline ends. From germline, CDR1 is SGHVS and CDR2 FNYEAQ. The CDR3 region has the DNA TGTGCCAGCAGCTTAGTCGGGGACACCGGGGAGCTGTTTTTT. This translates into CASSLVGDTGELFF.

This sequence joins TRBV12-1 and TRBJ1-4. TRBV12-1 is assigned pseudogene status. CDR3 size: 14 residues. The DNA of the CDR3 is TGTGTCCCGGGGAGTAACAGGCCTAATGAAAAACTGTTTTTT. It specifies CVPGSNRPNEKLFF.

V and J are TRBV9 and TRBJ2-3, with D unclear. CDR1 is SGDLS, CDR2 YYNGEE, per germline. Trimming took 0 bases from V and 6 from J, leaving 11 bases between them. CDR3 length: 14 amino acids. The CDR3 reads CASSVVPVGDTQYF. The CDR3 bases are TGTGCCAGCAGCGTAGTGCCGGTAGGGGATACGCAGTATTTT.

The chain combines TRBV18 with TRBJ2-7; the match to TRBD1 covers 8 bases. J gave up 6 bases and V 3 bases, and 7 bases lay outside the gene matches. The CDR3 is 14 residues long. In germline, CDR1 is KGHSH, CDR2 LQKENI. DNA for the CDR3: TGTGCCAGCTCACCGAGGCAGGGGGCGGGCGAGCAGTACTTC. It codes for CASSPRQGAGEQYF. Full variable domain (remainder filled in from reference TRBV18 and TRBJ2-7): NAGVMQNPRHLVRRRGQEARLRCSPMKGHSHVYWYRQLPEEGLKFMVYLQKENIIDESGMPKERFSAEFPKEGPSILRIQQVVRGDSAAYFCASSPRQGAGEQYFGPGTRLTVT.

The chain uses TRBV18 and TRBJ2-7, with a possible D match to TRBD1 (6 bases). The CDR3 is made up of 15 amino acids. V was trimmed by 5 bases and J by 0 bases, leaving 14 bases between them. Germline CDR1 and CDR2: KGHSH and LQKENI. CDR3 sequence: CASSGARTASYEQYF. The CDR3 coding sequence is TGTGCCAGCTCAGGGGCCCGGACAGCCTCCTACGAGCAGTACTTC.

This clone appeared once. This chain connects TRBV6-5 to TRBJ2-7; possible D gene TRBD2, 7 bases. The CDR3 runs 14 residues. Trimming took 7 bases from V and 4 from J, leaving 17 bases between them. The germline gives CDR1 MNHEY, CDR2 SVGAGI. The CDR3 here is CASTRGGGGYEQYF. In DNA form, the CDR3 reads TGTGCCAGCACAAGGGGGGGCGGTGGGTACGAGCAGTACTTC.

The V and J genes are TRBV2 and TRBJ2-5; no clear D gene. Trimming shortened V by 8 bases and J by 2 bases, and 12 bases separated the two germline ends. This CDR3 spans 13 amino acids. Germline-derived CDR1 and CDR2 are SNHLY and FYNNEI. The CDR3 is CASLQAGQETQYF. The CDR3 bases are TGTGCCAGCCTCCAGGCTGGTCAAGAGACCCAGTACTTC.

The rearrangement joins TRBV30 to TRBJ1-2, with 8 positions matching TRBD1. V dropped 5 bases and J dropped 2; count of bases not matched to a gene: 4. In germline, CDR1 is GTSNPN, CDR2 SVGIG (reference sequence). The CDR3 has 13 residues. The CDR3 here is CAWETGENYGYTF. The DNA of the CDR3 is TGTGCCTGGGAGACAGGGGAAAACTATGGCTACACCTTC.

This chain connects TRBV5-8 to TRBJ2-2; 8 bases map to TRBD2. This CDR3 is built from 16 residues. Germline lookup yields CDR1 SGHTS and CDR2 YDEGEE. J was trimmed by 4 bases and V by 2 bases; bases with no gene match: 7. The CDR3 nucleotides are TGTGCCAGCAGCTTTTACGGGGGGGCCTCCACCGGGGAGCTGTTTTTT. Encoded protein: CASSFYGGASTGELFF.

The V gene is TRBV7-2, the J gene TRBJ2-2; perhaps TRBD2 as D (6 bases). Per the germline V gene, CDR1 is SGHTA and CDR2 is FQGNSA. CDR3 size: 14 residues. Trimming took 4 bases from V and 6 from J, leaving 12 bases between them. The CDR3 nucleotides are TGTGCCAGCAGCTCCACTAGCTACGCCGGGGAGCTGTTTTTT. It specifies CASSSTSYAGELFF.

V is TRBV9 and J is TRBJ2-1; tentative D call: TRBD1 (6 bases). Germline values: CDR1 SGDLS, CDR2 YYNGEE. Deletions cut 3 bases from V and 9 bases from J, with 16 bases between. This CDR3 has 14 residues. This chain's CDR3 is CASSAKSGAVEQFF. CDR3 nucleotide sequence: TGTGCCAGCAGCGCGAAGTCAGGGGCTGTTGAGCAGTTCTTC. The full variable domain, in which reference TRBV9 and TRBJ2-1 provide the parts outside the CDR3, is DSGVTQTPKHLITATGQRVTLRCSPRSGDLSVYWYQQSLDQGLQFLIQYYNGEERAKGNILERFSAQQFPDLHSELNLSSLELGDSALYFCASSAKSGAVEQFFGPGTRLTVL.

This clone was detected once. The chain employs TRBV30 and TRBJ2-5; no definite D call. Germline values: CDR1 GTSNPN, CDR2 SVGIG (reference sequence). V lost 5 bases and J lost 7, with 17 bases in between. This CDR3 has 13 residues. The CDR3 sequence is CAWDPGPPGTQYF. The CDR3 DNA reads TGTGCCTGGGACCCCGGGCCTCCGGGGACCCAGTACTTC.

The chain's CDR3 is CASSPRTGFAVEAFF. Here the CDR3 DNA reads TGTGCCAGCAGCCCTAGAACAGGATTTGCGGTTGAAGCTTTCTTT. The chain recombines TRBV7-9 with TRBJ1-1; a weak D match, TRBD1 (5 bases). Germline V gene lookup returns CDR1 SEHNR and CDR2 FQNEAQ (reference sequence). Trimming shortened V by 5 bases and J by 7 bases, and 20 bases separated the two germline ends. The CDR3 loop spans 15 amino acids.

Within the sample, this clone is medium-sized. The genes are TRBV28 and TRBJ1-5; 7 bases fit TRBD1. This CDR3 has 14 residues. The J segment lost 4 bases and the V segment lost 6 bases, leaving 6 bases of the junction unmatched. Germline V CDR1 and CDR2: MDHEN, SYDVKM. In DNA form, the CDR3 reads TGTGCCAGCAGCTCAGGGGGATCAAATCAGCCCCAGCATTTT. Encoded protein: CASSSGGSNQPQHF.

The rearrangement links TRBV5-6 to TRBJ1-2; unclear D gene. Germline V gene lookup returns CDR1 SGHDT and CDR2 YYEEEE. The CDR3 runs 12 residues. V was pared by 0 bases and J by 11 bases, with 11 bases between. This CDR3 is CASSLAGQIYTF. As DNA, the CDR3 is TGTGCCAGCAGCTTGGCGGGTCAGATATACACCTTC.

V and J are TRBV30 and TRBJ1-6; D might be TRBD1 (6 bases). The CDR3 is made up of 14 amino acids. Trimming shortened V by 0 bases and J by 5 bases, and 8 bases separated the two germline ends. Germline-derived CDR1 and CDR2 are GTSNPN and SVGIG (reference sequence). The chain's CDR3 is CAWSVHRDNSPLHF. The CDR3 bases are TGTGCCTGGAGTGTACACAGGGATAATTCACCCCTCCACTTT. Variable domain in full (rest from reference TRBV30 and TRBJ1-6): SQTIHQWPATLVQPVGSPLSLECTVEGTSNPNLYWYRQAAGRGLQLLFYSVGIGQISSEVPQNLSASRPQDRQFILSSKKLLLSDSGFYLCAWSVHRDNSPLHFGNGTRLTVT.

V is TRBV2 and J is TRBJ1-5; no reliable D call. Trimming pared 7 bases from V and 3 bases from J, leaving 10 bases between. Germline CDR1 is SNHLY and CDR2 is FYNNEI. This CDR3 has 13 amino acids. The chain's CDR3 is CASKPGLNQPQHF. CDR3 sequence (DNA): TGTGCCAGCAAGCCGGGCCTCAATCAGCCCCAGCATTTT. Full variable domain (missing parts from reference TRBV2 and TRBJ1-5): EPEVTQTPSHQVTQMGQEVILRCVPISNHLYFYWYRQILGQKVEFLVSFYNNEISEKSEIFDDQFSVERPDGSNFTLKIRSTKLEDSAMYFCASKPGLNQPQHFGDGTRLSIL.

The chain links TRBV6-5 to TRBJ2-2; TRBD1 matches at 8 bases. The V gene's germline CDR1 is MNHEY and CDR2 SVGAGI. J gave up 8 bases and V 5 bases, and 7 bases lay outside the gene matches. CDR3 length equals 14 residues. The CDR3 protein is CASSPLQGAGELFF. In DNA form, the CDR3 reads TGTGCCAGCAGTCCGCTCCAGGGGGCGGGGGAGCTGTTTTTT.

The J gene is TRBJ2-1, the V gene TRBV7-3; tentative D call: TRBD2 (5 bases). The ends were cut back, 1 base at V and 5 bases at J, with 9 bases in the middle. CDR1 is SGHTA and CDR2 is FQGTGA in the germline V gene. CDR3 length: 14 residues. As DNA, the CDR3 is TGTGCCAGCAGCTTAATCCACGGGGACAATGAGCAGTTCTTC. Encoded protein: CASSLIHGDNEQFF.

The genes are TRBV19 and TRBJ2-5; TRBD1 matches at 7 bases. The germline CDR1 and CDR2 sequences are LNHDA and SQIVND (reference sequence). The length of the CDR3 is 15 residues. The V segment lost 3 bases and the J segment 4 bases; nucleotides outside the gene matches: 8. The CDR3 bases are TGTGCCAGTAGTATGGGGCAGGGGGTGGGAGAGACCCAGTACTTC. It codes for CASSMGQGVGETQYF.

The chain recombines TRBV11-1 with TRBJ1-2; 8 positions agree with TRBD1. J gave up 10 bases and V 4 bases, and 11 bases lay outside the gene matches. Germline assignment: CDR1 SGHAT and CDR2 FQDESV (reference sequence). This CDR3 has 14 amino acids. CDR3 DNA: TGTGCCAGCAGCTCCGGGACAGGAGTGGTTGACTACACCTTC. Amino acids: CASSSGTGVVDYTF.

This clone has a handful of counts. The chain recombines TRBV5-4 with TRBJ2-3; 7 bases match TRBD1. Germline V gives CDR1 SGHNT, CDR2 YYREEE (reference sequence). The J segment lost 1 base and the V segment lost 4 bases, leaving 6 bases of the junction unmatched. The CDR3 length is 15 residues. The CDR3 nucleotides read TGTGCCAGCAGCCCGAGACAGGGTCGCACAGATACGCAGTATTTT. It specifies CASSPRQGRTDTQYF.